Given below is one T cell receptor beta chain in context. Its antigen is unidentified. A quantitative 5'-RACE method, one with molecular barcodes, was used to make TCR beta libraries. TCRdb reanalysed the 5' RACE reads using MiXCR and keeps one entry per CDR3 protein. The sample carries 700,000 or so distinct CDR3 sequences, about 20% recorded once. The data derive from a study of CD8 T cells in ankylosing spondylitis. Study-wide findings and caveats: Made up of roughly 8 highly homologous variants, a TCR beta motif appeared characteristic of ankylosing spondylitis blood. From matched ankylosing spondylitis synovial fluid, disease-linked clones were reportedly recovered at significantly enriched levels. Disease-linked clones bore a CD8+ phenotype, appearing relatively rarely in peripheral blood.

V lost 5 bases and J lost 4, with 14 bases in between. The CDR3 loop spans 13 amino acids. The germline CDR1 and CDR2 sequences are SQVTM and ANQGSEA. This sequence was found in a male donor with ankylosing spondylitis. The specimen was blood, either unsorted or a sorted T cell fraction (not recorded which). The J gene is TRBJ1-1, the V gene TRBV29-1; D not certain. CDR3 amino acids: CSVSIDDATEAFF. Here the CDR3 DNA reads TGCAGCGTTTCCATTGACGATGCCACTGAAGCTTTCTTT.